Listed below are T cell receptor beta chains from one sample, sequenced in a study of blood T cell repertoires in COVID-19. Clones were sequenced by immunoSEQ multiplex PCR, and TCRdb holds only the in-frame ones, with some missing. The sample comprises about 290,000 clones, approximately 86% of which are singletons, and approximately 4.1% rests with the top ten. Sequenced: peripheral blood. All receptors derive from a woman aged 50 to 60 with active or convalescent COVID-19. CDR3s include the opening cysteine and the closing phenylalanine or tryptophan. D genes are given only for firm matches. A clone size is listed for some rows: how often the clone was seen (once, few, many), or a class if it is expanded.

TGTGCCTGGGACAGGGTGGATAATTCACCCCTCCACTTT | CAWDRVDNSPLHF | TRBJ1-6 | TRBD1 | TRBV30 | NA
TGCGCCAGCAGCTTCCAGGGGGATCAGCCCCAGCATTTT | CASSFQGDQPQHF | TRBJ1-5 | TRBD1 | TRBV5-1 | NA
TGTGCCAGCAGTGAATTGGTGCGGGAGACCCAGTACTTC | CASSELVRETQYF | TRBJ2-5 | NA | TRBV2 | NA
TGTGCCAGCAGCCCACTAGCGGCTACCCAAGAGACCCAGTACTTC | CASSPLAATQETQYF | TRBJ2-5 | TRBD2 | TRBV7-2 | once
TGTGCCAGCAGTTATCAAGACAGGGGCGAAAAACTGTTTTTT | CASSYQDRGEKLFF | TRBJ1-4 | TRBD1 | TRBV3-1/TRBV3-2 | NA
TGCGCCAGCAGAAAAGGACAGGGGAACACTGAAGCTTTCTTT | CASRKGQGNTEAFF | TRBJ1-1 | TRBD1 | TRBV5-1 | NA
TGTGCCAGCAGCCCGAGGGTGACGACAGGAACAGATACGCAGTATTTT | CASSPRVTTGTDTQYF | TRBJ2-3 | NA | TRBV27 | once
TGCGCCAGCAGCTACCCAGGGGAAGGCTACACCTTC | CASSYPGEGYTF | TRBJ1-2 | NA | TRBV5-1 | NA
TGTGCCACCAAACAGGGGTTCCCTGGAAACACCATATATTTT | CATKQGFPGNTIYF | TRBJ1-3 | TRBD1 | TRBV10-3 | NA
TGTGCCAGCAGTGAATTCGGGAGGGGATCCTACGAGCAGTACTTC | CASSEFGRGSYEQYF | TRBJ2-7 | TRBD2 | TRBV6-1 | NA